These 22 T cell receptor beta chains were all obtained from the same sample, sequenced in a study of T cells in localized non-small cell lung cancer. The method was immunoSEQ multiplex PCR; TCRdb's version includes in-frame clones alone and lacks a portion of them. The sample records approximately 83,000 clones, around 90% being singletons. The material was peripheral blood, obtained before any cancer treatment. These TCRs come from a woman aged 40 to 75 with stage I squamous cell lung carcinoma.

This clone was counted a single time. This chain connects TRBV10-3 to TRBJ1-3; TRBD1 agrees at 9 bases. V was clipped by 6 bases and J by 4 bases; unmatched bases: 7. Germline CDR1 and CDR2: ENHRY and SYGVKD. There are 15 residues in the CDR3. Written as DNA, the CDR3 is TGTGCCATCAGATTGGGACAGGGAACAGGAAACACCATATATTTT. It codes for CAIRLGQGTGNTIYF.

V usage is TRBV11-3 and J usage is TRBJ2-7; 14 nucleotides align to TRBD2. The CDR3 runs 17 residues. The ends lost 5 bases at V and 2 bases at J; junction bases unmatched: 8. The germline V gene has CDR1 SGHNT and CDR2 YENEEA. CDR3: CASSASGTSGGPYEQYF. The CDR3 DNA is TGTGCCAGCAGCGCATCCGGGACTAGCGGGGGCCCCTACGAGCAGTACTTC.

The chain carries TRBV7-2 and TRBJ2-7; D remains unclear. CDR1 is SGHTA and CDR2 is FQGNSA in the germline V gene. Trimming took off 5 bases at V and 2 bases at J, with 16 bases between the two ends. The CDR3 is 15 residues long. CDR3 residues: CASSPQGRIAYEQYF. CDR3 nucleotide sequence: TGTGCCAGCAGCCCCCAAGGGCGGATAGCCTACGAGCAGTACTTC.

This sequence joins TRBV30 and TRBJ2-3; 7 bases agree with TRBD2. CDR3 length equals 17 residues. V lost 1 base to trimming and J lost 2 bases; unmatched junction nucleotides: 12. CDR1 and CDR2 (germline): GTSNPN, SVGIG (reference sequence). CDR3 loop: CAWSGFRDGGTTDTQYF. The CDR3 bases are TGTGCCTGGAGTGGGTTCCGCGACGGGGGGACCACAGATACGCAGTATTTT.

The V gene is TRBV6-5, the J gene TRBJ1-6, with D maybe TRBD1 (6 bases). Trimming took 10 bases from V and 9 from J, leaving 16 bases between them. This CDR3 has 13 residues. The V gene's germline CDR1 is MNHEY and CDR2 SVGAGI. In DNA form, the CDR3 reads TGTGCCACAGGGGTCGGGGGTATTTCACCCCTCCACTTT. Translated: CATGVGGISPLHF.

This chain uses TRBV5-1 with TRBJ2-3; D is ambiguous. The germline V and J ends were trimmed by 2 bases and 0 bases, with 10 bases remaining between them. The CDR3 runs to 15 residues. Germline values: CDR1 SGHRS, CDR2 YFSETQ. The CDR3 DNA reads TGCGCCAGCAGCTTCGACGGACCTAGCACAGATACGCAGTATTTT. This translates into CASSFDGPSTDTQYF. The variable domain in full, with the rest retrieved from reference TRBV5-1 and TRBJ2-3, is KAGVTQTPRYLIKTRGQQVTLSCSPISGHRSVSWYQQTPGQGLQFLFEYFSETQRNKGNFPGRFSGRQFSNSRSEMNVSTLELGDSALYLCASSFDGPSTDTQYFGPGTRLTVL.

This clone is a singleton in its sample. V gene TRBV9 combines with J gene TRBJ1-2; D call uncertain. CDR3 length: 13 residues. V gave up 7 bases and J gave up 8 bases, with 18 bases separating them. CDR1 is SGDLS, CDR2 YYNGEE, per germline. CDR3 in DNA: TGTGCCAGCGGGAGGGCCCCGTCGGAAGGCTACACCTTC. Residues: CASGRAPSEGYTF.

The chain links TRBV4-2 to TRBJ2-3; 14 bases align to TRBD2. Germline V lookup: CDR1 LGHNA, CDR2 YNFKEQ. The CDR3 has 18 amino acids. After removal of 0 bases from V and 3 bases from J, the junction contained 5 bases not matched to a gene. As DNA, the CDR3 is TGTGCCAGCAGCCAAGATGTGAGGACTAGCGGGGGGACAGATACGCAGTATTTT. Its translation: CASSQDVRTSGGTDTQYF.

This clone has a single count. This CDR3 is CASSLSSRGNSNQPQHF. The DNA for the CDR3 is TGTGCCAGCAGCTTATCCTCCCGAGGAAATAGCAATCAGCCCCAGCATTTT. J is TRBJ1-5 and V is TRBV7-6; D is undetermined. The germline V and J ends were trimmed by 2 bases and 0 bases, with 14 bases remaining between them. CDR3 length: 17 residues. CDR1 is SGHVS and CDR2 is FNYEAQ in the germline V gene.

This rearrangement joins TRBV5-1 to TRBJ2-1; 8 nucleotides match TRBD2. The V gene's germline CDR1 is SGHRS and CDR2 YFSETQ. The CDR3 extends over 15 amino acids. Trimming at V came to 3 bases and at J to 0 bases, leaving 2 bases not matched to a gene. CDR3 sequence reads: CASSSGGGSYNEQFF. In nucleotides, the CDR3 is TGCGCCAGCAGCTCCGGGGGGGGCTCCTACAATGAGCAGTTCTTC. Combining the CDR3 with reference TRBV5-1 and TRBJ2-1 gives the whole variable domain KAGVTQTPRYLIKTRGQQVTLSCSPISGHRSVSWYQQTPGQGLQFLFEYFSETQRNKGNFPGRFSGRQFSNSRSEMNVSTLELGDSALYLCASSSGGGSYNEQFFGPGTRLTVL.

This clone has at least ten counts. The chain couples TRBV30 to TRBJ1-3; D is ambiguous. Germline CDR1 and CDR2: GTSNPN and SVGIG (reference sequence). V was clipped by 4 bases and J by 0 bases, with 10 bases between them. The CDR3 runs 14 residues. The CDR3 region is CAWMAAGSGNTIYF. The DNA for the CDR3 is TGTGCCTGGATGGCGGCAGGCTCTGGAAACACCATATATTTT.

This chain joins TRBV10-3 and TRBJ1-5; 9 nucleotides align to TRBD1. Germline V gene data show CDR1 as ENHRY and CDR2 as SYGVKD. The CDR3 spans 14 residues. J was trimmed by 7 bases and V by 8 bases; bases with no gene match: 9. CDR3 in DNA: TGTGCCATCTCGCAGGACAGGGGAGGGCAGCCCCAGCATTTT. It is translated as CAISQDRGGQPQHF.

This chain connects TRBV9 to TRBJ1-3; weak D call: TRBD1 (6 bases). Trimming removed 0 bases from V and 3 bases from J, with 13 bases in between. Germline V gene data show CDR1 as SGDLS and CDR2 as YYNGEE. CDR3 length: 16 amino acids. The CDR3 region has the DNA TGTGCCAGCAGCGTAGCCGCCGGGGGACATGGAAACACCATATATTTT. This gives the protein CASSVAAGGHGNTIYF.

The chain joins TRBV6-5 to TRBJ2-7; D gene uncertain. Between the trimmed V and J ends, which lost 0 bases and 6 bases, there was a span of 15 bases. The germline V gene encodes CDR1 MNHEY and CDR2 SVGAGI. CDR3 length equals 15 residues. This CDR3 reads CASSYSLGVPSEQYF. CDR3 in DNA: TGTGCCAGCAGTTACTCCCTCGGTGTCCCCTCCGAGCAGTACTTC.

The genes are TRBV2 and TRBJ1-2; tentative D call: TRBD1 (6 bases). The CDR3 loop spans 15 amino acids. Trimming removed 8 bases from V and 2 bases from J, with 18 bases in between. Germline CDR1 is SNHLY and CDR2 is FYNNEI. This CDR3 is CASRSRDTSNYGYTF. CDR3 nucleotides: TGTGCCAGCCGGAGCCGGGACACTTCGAACTATGGCTACACCTTC.

V is TRBV7-9 and J is TRBJ2-5; TRBD2 matches 11 bases. This CDR3 is 16 amino acids long. The germline CDR1 and CDR2 sequences are SEHNR and FQNEAQ (reference sequence). V was pared by 2 bases and J by 3 bases, with 5 bases of the junction left unmatched. CDR3 amino acids: CASSLRLAGREETQYF. CDR3 in DNA: TGTGCCAGCAGCTTAAGACTAGCGGGGCGAGAAGAGACCCAGTACTTC.

This chain connects TRBV5-5 to TRBJ1-5, with D possibly being TRBD1 (6 bases). The CDR3 spans 15 residues. In germline, CDR1 is SGHKS, CDR2 YYEKEE (reference sequence). Trimming removed 2 bases from V and 4 bases from J, with 13 bases in between. The CDR3 loop reads CASSFTGGQNQPQHF. CDR3 nucleotide sequence: TGTGCCAGCAGCTTTACCGGGGGCCAAAATCAGCCCCAGCATTTT.

V usage is TRBV2 and J usage is TRBJ1-3; TRBD1 aligns across 7 bases. V gave up 5 bases and J gave up 7 bases; unmatched junction bases: 14. CDR3 length: 16 residues. CDR1 and CDR2 (germline): SNHLY, FYNNEI. CDR3 region: CASSSLTGRVANTIYF. The CDR3 DNA sequence: TGTGCCAGCAGTTCACTGACAGGGAGGGTTGCGAACACCATATATTTT.

This clone was picked up one time. Within the sample, other DNA sequences also encode this same CDR3. The rearrangement uses TRBV7-3 and TRBJ2-3, with TRBD2 matching 8 bases. V was clipped by 5 bases and J by 4 bases; unmatched bases: 2. Germline-derived CDR1 and CDR2 are SGHTA and FQGTGA. The CDR3 totals 13 residues. CDR3 protein: CASSLGGADTQYF. The CDR3 DNA follows: TGTGCCAGCAGCCTCGGGGGGGCAGATACGCAGTATTTT.

The rearrangement joins TRBV7-6 to TRBJ2-7; 8 nucleotides align to TRBD1. The ends lost 5 bases at V and 3 bases at J; junction bases unmatched: 6. CDR1 SGHVS and CDR2 FNYEAQ come from the germline V gene. The CDR3 contains 14 residues. DNA of the CDR3: TGTGCCAGCAGCCCAGGACAGGGTCGCTACGAGCAGTACTTC. Translated, it gives CASSPGQGRYEQYF.

The chain combines TRBV4-1 with TRBJ2-7, with TRBD1 as a possible D gene (7 bases). The CDR3 spans 16 residues. The germline V gene encodes CDR1 MGHRA and CDR2 YSYEKL. Trimming pared 4 bases from V and 6 bases from J, leaving 22 bases between. The CDR3 protein is CASSRAPRGTEGEQYF. CDR3 bases: TGCGCCAGCAGCCGCGCTCCCCGGGGGACAGAGGGCGAGCAGTACTTC.

The chain has TRBV5-1 and TRBJ2-5, with TRBD2 matching 8 bases. From germline, CDR1 is SGHRS and CDR2 YFSETQ. The CDR3 runs 14 residues. With V trimmed by 0 bases and J by 4 bases, 2 bases remained unmatched. CDR3 residues: CASSLGTSPETQYF. The CDR3 region has the DNA TGCGCCAGCAGCTTGGGGACTAGCCCAGAGACCCAGTACTTC.